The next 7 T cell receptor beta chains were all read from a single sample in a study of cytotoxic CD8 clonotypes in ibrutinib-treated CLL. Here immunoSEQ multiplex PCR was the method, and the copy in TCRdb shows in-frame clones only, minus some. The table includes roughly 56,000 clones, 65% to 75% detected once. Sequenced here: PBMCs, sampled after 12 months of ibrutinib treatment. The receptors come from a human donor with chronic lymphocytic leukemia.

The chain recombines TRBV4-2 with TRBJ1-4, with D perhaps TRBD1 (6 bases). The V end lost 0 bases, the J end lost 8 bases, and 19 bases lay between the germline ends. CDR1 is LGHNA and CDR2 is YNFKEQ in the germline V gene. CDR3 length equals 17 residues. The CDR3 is CASSQDGRRQAYEKLFF. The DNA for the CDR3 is TGTGCCAGCAGCCAAGATGGTAGGAGACAGGCCTACGAAAAACTGTTTTTT.

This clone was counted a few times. CDR3 nucleotide sequence: TGTGCCAGCGCCCAGGGGAGGGGGGGCACAGATACGCAGTATTTT. Translated: CASAQGRGGTDTQYF. The chain has TRBV2 and TRBJ2-3; D is possibly TRBD2 (7 bases). Looked up from germline, CDR1 is SNHLY and CDR2 is FYNNEI. V lost 8 bases to trimming and J lost 1 base, with 16 bases between them. The CDR3 is 15 amino acids.

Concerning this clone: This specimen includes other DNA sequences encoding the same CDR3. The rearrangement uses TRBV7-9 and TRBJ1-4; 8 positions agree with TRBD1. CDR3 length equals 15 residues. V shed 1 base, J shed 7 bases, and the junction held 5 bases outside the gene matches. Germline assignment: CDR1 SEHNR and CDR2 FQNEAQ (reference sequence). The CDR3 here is CASSLGTGSREKLFF. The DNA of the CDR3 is TGTGCCAGCAGCTTAGGGACAGGGTCTCGTGAAAAACTGTTTTTT.

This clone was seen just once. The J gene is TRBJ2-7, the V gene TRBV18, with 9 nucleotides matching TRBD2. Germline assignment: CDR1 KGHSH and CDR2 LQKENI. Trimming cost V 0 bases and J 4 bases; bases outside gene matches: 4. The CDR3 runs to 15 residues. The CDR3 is CASSPPFAGGYEQYF. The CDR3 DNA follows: TGTGCCAGCTCACCACCGTTTGCGGGAGGGTACGAGCAGTACTTC.

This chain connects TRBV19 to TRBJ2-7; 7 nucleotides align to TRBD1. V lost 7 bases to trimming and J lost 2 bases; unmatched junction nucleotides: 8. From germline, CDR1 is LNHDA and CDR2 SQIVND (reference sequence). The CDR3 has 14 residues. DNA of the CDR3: TGTGCCAGTACCCAACAGGGGCGCCCCTACGAGCAGTACTTC. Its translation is CASTQQGRPYEQYF.

Written as DNA, the CDR3 is TGTGCCAGCAGCATCCTCGGGACAGGGGATCAGCCCCAGCATTTT. Encoded protein: CASSILGTGDQPQHF. J is TRBJ1-5 and V is TRBV5-6, with 10 bases identical to TRBD1. V shed 4 bases and J 5 bases; nucleotides not matched to a gene: 6. CDR1 is SGHDT, CDR2 YYEEEE, per germline. This CDR3 region has 15 residues. The full variable domain, with the rest looked up from reference TRBV5-6 and TRBJ1-5, is DAGVTQSPTHLIKTRGQQVTLRCSPKSGHDTVSWYQQALGQGPQFIFQYYEEEERQRGNFPDRFSGHQFPNYSSELNVNALLLGDSALYLCASSILGTGDQPQHFGDGTRLSIL.

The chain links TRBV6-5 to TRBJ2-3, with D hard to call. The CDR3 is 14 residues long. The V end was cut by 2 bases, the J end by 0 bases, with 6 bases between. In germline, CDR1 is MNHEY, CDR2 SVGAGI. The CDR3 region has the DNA TGTGCCAGCAGTTACAGAGCAAGCACAGATACGCAGTATTTT. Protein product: CASSYRASTDTQYF.